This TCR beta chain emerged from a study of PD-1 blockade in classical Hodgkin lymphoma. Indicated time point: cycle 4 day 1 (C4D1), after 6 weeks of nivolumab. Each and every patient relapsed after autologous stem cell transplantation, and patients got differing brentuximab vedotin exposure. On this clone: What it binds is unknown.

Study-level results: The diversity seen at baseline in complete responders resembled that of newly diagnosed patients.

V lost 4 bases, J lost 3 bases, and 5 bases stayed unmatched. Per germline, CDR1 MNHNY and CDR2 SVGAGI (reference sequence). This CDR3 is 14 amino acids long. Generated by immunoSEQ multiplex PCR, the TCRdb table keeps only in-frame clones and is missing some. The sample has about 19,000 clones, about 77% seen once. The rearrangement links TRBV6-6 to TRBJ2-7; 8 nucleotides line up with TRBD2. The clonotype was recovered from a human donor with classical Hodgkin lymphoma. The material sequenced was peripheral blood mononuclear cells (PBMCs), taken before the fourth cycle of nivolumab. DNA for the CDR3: TGTGCCAGCAGTTCCTCTAGCGGGCTCTACGAGCAGTACTTC. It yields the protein CASSSSSGLYEQYF.